This T cell receptor beta chain is from a study of blood T cells in healthy people across ages. Whole-study findings and limits: Roughly linearly, TCR beta diversity per million T cells fell as age increased. Higher diversity and more naive CD4+ cells were features of long-lived donors, compared to aged donors.

PCR was performed a second time for about 7 to 12 cycles using a sample-barcoded 5' primer and a J-beta primer mix. TCRdb analysed the 5' RACE reads with MiXCR anew, one entry per CDR3 protein. This table holds 1.5 million to 2 million distinct CDR3 sequences, over 25% found once. Of note for this clonotype: Its target is not known. A much larger clone differs from this one at a single base, so this may be a read error. No DNA is shown, since the ends of the CDR3 on it are uncertain; the CDR3 is the one TCRdb lists.

The CDR3 length is 13 residues, termini included. Germline CDR1 reads MDHEN; CDR2 reads SYDVKM. The chain has TRBV28 and TRBJ2-7. The sample consisted of blood. This TCR came from a young woman in good health. The CDR3 loop is CASSTSVGNEQYF.